The rows below give T cell receptor beta chains drawn from one sample of a study of control samples from healthy donors and cancer patients. Measured with immunoSEQ multiplex PCR; TCRdb has only the in-frame clones, and not every one. The sample holds 130,000 or so clones, approximately 90% seen once. The specimen was blood. All receptors derive from a man in his fifties or sixties in good health. The CDR3 runs from the conserved cysteine through the conserved F or W. A D gene is named only where the DNA matches it firmly. Expanded clones get a size class; other rows say once, few or many, or leave the size out.

V gene	D gene	clone size	J gene	CDR3 protein	CDR3 DNA
TRBV30	NA	NA	TRBJ1-5	CAWSVGQPGPQSGTQHF	TGTGCCTGGAGCGTAGGTCAACCGGGCCCTCAATCAGGGACCCAGCATTTT
TRBV24-1	TRBD2	NA	TRBJ2-5	CATSDPRGLAGGVETQYF	TGTGCCACCAGTGACCCCCGGGGACTAGCGGGGGGCGTGGAGACCCAGTACTTC
TRBV5-1	NA	NA	TRBJ2-7	CASSLVGGLNEQYF	TGCGCCAGCAGCTTGGTAGGGGGGCTCAACGAGCAGTACTTC
TRBV5-4	TRBD2	NA	TRBJ2-5	CASSPSSGGYQETQYF	TGTGCCAGCAGCCCTTCTAGCGGGGGGTACCAAGAGACCCAGTACTTC
TRBV5-1	TRBD1	NA	TRBJ2-5	CASSLGTGGQETQYF	TGCGCCAGCAGCTTAGGGACAGGGGGCCAGGAGACCCAGTACTTC
TRBV2	TRBD1	NA	TRBJ1-4	CASKRTGDEKLFF	TGTGCCAGCAAACGGACAGGGGACGAAAAACTGTTTTTT
TRBV6-6	NA	NA	TRBJ2-1	CASSFFEYNEQFF	TGTGCCAGCAGTTTCTTTGAATACAATGAGCAGTTCTTC
TRBV7-3	NA	NA	TRBJ2-1	CASSGGGYNEQFF	TGTGCCAGCAGCGGGGGTGGGTACAATGAGCAGTTCTTC
TRBV23-1	TRBD1	NA	TRBJ1-2	CASSQSTRQGHAETETEYYGYTF	TGCGCCAGCAGTCAATCCACGAGACAGGGACACGCTGAAACCGAAACCGAATACTATGGCTACACCTTC
TRBV5-4	NA	NA	TRBJ2-2	CASSEGTYNTGELFF	TGTGCCAGCAGCGAAGGGACATATAACACCGGGGAGCTGTTTTTT
TRBV7-8	TRBD2	NA	TRBJ2-7	CASSLESLAGKYEQYF	TGTGCCAGCAGCTTAGAGAGCCTAGCGGGGAAGTACGAGCAGTACTTC
TRBV12-3/TRBV12-4	TRBD2	NA	TRBJ2-3	CASRAGWTDTQYF	TGTGCCAGCAGAGCGGGGTGGACAGATACGCAGTATTTT
TRBV6-5	TRBD1	NA	TRBJ2-7	CASSYGQGGEQYF	TGTGCCAGCAGTTACGGACAGGGGGGGGAGCAGTACTTC
TRBV6-1	TRBD2	once	TRBJ2-3	CASSDLAGAEDTQYF	TGTGCCAGCAGTGACCTAGCGGGGGCCGAAGATACGCAGTATTTT
TRBV5-1	NA	NA	TRBJ2-3	CASSLSTRGDVDTQYF	TGCGCCAGCAGCCTGAGTACACGGGGAGACGTGGATACGCAGTATTTT
TRBV7-9	NA	NA	TRBJ1-2	CASSLWVRGYTF	TGTGCCAGCAGCTTGTGGGTTCGCGGCTACACCTTC
TRBV15	TRBD1	NA	TRBJ1-1	CATSKDRGNTEAFF	TGTGCCACCAGCAAAGACAGGGGGAACACTGAAGCTTTCTTT
TRBV27	NA	NA	TRBJ1-1	CASSSPGRDTEAFF	TGTGCCAGCAGTTCTCCGGGTAGGGACACTGAAGCTTTCTTT
TRBV24-1	NA	NA	TRBJ1-2	CATSDHRASYGYTF	TGTGCCACCAGTGACCACCGCGCTAGCTATGGCTACACCTTC
TRBV14	TRBD2	NA	TRBJ2-3	CASSPRTSTLITDTQYF	TGTGCCAGCAGCCCGAGGACTAGCACTCTGATCACAGATACGCAGTATTTT
TRBV7-3	NA	NA	TRBJ1-2	CASSPGGGGGYTF	TGTGCCAGCAGCCCCGGAGGGGGAGGTGGCTACACCTTC
TRBV19	NA	NA	TRBJ1-5	CASSTGHYSNQPQHF	TGTGCCAGTAGCACGGGACACTATAGCAATCAGCCCCAGCATTTT
TRBV5-1	NA	NA	TRBJ1-4	CASSFGETGKLFF	TGCGCCAGCAGCTTCGGGGAAACCGGAAAACTGTTTTTT
TRBV12-3/TRBV12-4	TRBD1	NA	TRBJ2-7	CASRDRGGYEQYF	TGTGCCAGCAGGGACAGGGGTGGCTACGAGCAGTACTTC
TRBV5-4	TRBD1	NA	TRBJ1-2	CASSLRGGNGYTF	TGTGCCAGCAGCTTGAGAGGGGGCAATGGCTACACCTTC
TRBV11-2	NA	NA	TRBJ2-7	CASSIRDGELEQYF	TGTGCCAGCAGCATCCGGGACGGGGAGCTAGAGCAGTACTTC
TRBV3-1/TRBV3-2	TRBD2	NA	TRBJ2-3	CASSHRGPSGGPTDTQYF	TGTGCCAGCAGCCACCGAGGGCCTAGCGGGGGGCCGACAGATACGCAGTATTTT
TRBV4-1	NA	NA	TRBJ2-2	CASSQVPGLNTGELFF	TGCGCCAGCAGCCAAGTTCCAGGTCTGAACACCGGGGAGCTGTTTTTT
TRBV7-3	TRBD1	NA	TRBJ2-2	CASSARQGGGAGELFF	TGTGCCAGCAGCGCCCGACAGGGCGGAGGTGCCGGGGAGCTGTTTTTT
TRBV5-1	NA	NA	TRBJ1-2	CASSLVGAAGYTF	TGCGCCAGCAGCTTGGTTGGGGCCGCTGGCTACACCTTC
TRBV27	NA	NA	TRBJ2-7	CASSQSTGSSYEQYF	TGTGCCAGCAGTCAATCGACAGGCAGCTCCTACGAGCAGTACTTC
TRBV7-9	NA	NA	TRBJ1-3	CASSLGSGRTSGNTIYF	TGTGCCAGCAGCTTAGGGTCGGGACGGACTTCTGGAAACACCATATATTTT
TRBV4-1	NA	NA	TRBJ2-3	CASSQVGAKSFTDTQYF	TGCGCCAGCAGCCAAGTTGGGGCCAAGTCTTTCACAGATACGCAGTATTTT
TRBV4-2	NA	NA	TRBJ2-2	CASSPGDRETGELFF	TGTGCCAGCAGCCCCGGTGACCGGGAGACCGGGGAGCTGTTTTTT
TRBV2	TRBD1	few	TRBJ1-6	CASRLQGATSPLHF	TGTGCCAGCAGATTACAGGGGGCGACGTCACCCCTCCACTTT
TRBV20-1	NA	NA	TRBJ1-2	CSATDNGDYGYTF	TGCAGTGCTACTGACAACGGTGACTATGGCTACACCTTC
TRBV28	NA	NA	TRBJ1-2	CASSLPNYGYTF	TGTGCCAGCAGTCTCCCGAACTATGGCTACACCTTC
TRBV6-6	TRBD1	NA	TRBJ1-1	CASSQTGLRTEAFF	TGTGCCAGCAGTCAGACAGGGTTAAGGACTGAAGCTTTCTTT
TRBV2	TRBD2	NA	TRBJ2-1	CASSPGTSGGLGEQFF	TGTGCCAGCAGCCCCGGGACTAGCGGGGGGTTGGGTGAGCAGTTCTTC
TRBV28	TRBD1	NA	TRBJ1-2	CASGLQGAINYGYTF	TGTGCCAGCGGACTACAGGGGGCAATAAACTATGGCTACACCTTC
TRBV19	TRBD1	NA	TRBJ1-2	CASSMAAGTGQLYGYTF	TGTGCCAGTAGTATGGCCGCCGGGACAGGACAACTCTATGGCTACACCTTC